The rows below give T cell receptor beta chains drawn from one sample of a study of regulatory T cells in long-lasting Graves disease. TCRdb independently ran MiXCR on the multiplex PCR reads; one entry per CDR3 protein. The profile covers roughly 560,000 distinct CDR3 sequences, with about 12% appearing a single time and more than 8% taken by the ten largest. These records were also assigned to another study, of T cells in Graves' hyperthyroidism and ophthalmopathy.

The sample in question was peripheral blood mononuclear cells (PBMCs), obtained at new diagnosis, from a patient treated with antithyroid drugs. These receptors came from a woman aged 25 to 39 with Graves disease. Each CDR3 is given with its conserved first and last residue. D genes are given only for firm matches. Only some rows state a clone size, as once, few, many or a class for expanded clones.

TGTGCCAGCAGTTTAGGTAGCGGGGCCTACTACGAGCAGTACTTC | CASSLGSGAYYEQYF | TRBJ2-7 | TRBV27 | few | TRBD2
TGTGCCAGCAGCCAAGATTCAGGGGGTAAAAGCTACGAGCAGTACTTC | CASSQDSGGKSYEQYF | TRBJ2-7 | TRBV3-1 | many | TRBD1
TGCAGTGCCAGAGGTGGCAGCATGAACACTGAAGCTTTCTTT | CSARGGSMNTEAFF | TRBJ1-1 | TRBV20-1 | many | NA
TGTGCCAGCAGTTCCCTCGGGTGGGCAGAGACCCAGTACTTC | CASSSLGWAETQYF | TRBJ2-5 | TRBV12-3/TRBV12-4 | many | NA
TGTGCCAGCCAAAATCGGGACTTAGATACGCAGTATTTT | CASQNRDLDTQYF | TRBJ2-3 | TRBV2 | many | NA
TGTGCCAGCAGCGATAGACCAACTGGGCGATCTTACGAGCAGTACTTC | CASSDRPTGRSYEQYF | TRBJ2-7 | TRBV2 | many | NA
TGTGCCAGCGGCCCAAGCCCTAGGCCGGGAGAGCAGTTCTTC | CASGPSPRPGEQFF | TRBJ2-1 | TRBV11-1 | NA | NA
TGCGCCAGCAGCACCAGAAAGGGCGAGATCGGTGAGCAGTTCTTC | CASSTRKGEIGEQFF | TRBJ2-1 | TRBV4-3 | NA | NA
TGTGCCACCAGTAACACAGGGTATCAGCCCCAGCATTTT | CATSNTGYQPQHF | TRBJ1-5 | TRBV24-1 | few | NA
TGTGCCAGCAGTACCCACGGGCCAGGGGGCTACGAGCAGTACTTC | CASSTHGPGGYEQYF | TRBJ2-7 | TRBV27 | NA | TRBD1
TGTGCCAGCAGCGTAGGCGCAGGGACAGGATTAGTTTCCTACGAGCAGTACTTC | CASSVGAGTGLVSYEQYF | TRBJ2-7 | TRBV9 | many | TRBD1
TGTGCCAGCAGTGAGACTAGCGGGAGCACCGGGGAGCTGTTTTTT | CASSETSGSTGELFF | TRBJ2-2 | TRBV6-2/TRBV6-3 | many | TRBD2
TGTGCCAGCAGTTTAAGCGTCACTAGCGGAAATGAGCAGTTCTTC | CASSLSVTSGNEQFF | TRBJ2-1 | TRBV27 | many | TRBD2
TGTGCCAGCAGTCATAGGACTAGCGGGTCAACCGGGGAGCTGTTTTTT | CASSHRTSGSTGELFF | TRBJ2-2 | TRBV11-3 | many | TRBD2
TGTGCCAGCAGTCCGCGCCTCGACAGGGTCGAGACCCAGTACTTC | CASSPRLDRVETQYF | TRBJ2-5 | TRBV12-3/TRBV12-4 | many | TRBD1
TGTGCCAGCAGCGCAGGGGGCGGCTATGGCTACACCTTC | CASSAGGGYGYTF | TRBJ1-2 | TRBV7-9 | many | TRBD1
TGTGCCAGCAGCGACGATACCGGGACTAGCGGCGTAGATACGCAGTATTTT | CASSDDTGTSGVDTQYF | TRBJ2-3 | TRBV9 | few | TRBD2
TGTGCCAGCAGGTCGAGACAGGGACCAAACACTGAAGCTTTCTTT | CASRSRQGPNTEAFF | TRBJ1-1 | TRBV6-1 | many | TRBD1
TGCGCCAGCAGCCAAGATTTCCCGGCGTACCAAGAGACCCAGTACTTC | CASSQDFPAYQETQYF | TRBJ2-5 | TRBV4-3 | few | NA
TGCAGTGCTACCCGACTCGGGAATGAGCAGTTCTTC | CSATRLGNEQFF | TRBJ2-1 | TRBV20-1 | many | NA
TGTGCCAGCAGTTTAGAGGCGTGGGGCGAGCAGTACTTC | CASSLEAWGEQYF | TRBJ2-7 | TRBV12-3/TRBV12-4 | many | NA
TGCGCCAGCAGCTTCTACTCCCGCACAGATACGCAGTATTTT | CASSFYSRTDTQYF | TRBJ2-3 | TRBV5-1 | many | NA
TGCAGTGCTAGAGACTCCTATGGGGGGGAAAACATTCAGTACTTC | CSARDSYGGENIQYF | TRBJ2-4 | TRBV20-1 | NA | TRBD2